This TCR beta chain was sequenced for a study of blood T cells in healthy people across ages. Study findings and constraints: Estimates drawn from one million T cells were deemed to understate diversity.

Only a few counts were recorded for this clonotype. Its antigen is unidentified. Drawn from each donor were approximately 9.5 milliliters of peripheral blood. Combining a sample-barcoded 5' primer with a J-beta primer mix, a second PCR ran for roughly 6 to 11 cycles. TCRdb itself ran the 5' RACE reads through MiXCR, one entry per CDR3 protein. The data contain about 510,000 distinct CDR3 sequences, around 27% of them singletons. The sample also formed part of further work on T cells of mothers and their children. From that second work: Donors were a few healthy Caucasian mothers and their six children. The study found slightly higher but non-significant overlap in related versus unrelated mother-child pairs.

The sequencing sample was made of blood. This TCR derives from a boy younger than 10 in good health.

CDR3 loop: CASSLEASGYGYTF. CDR3 bases: TGCGCCAGCAGCTTGGAGGCCTCGGGGTATGGCTACACCTTC. The chain uses TRBV5-1 and TRBJ1-2; no firm D call. V gave up 0 bases and J gave up 5 bases, with 11 bases separating them. The CDR3 totals 14 residues. From germline, CDR1 is SGHRS and CDR2 YFSETQ.